The 28 T cell receptor beta chains below all came from one sample that was sequenced in a study of cytomegalovirus exposure and HLA in healthy donors (dated by TCRdb to 2016 to 2017). Library creation used the immunoSEQ multiplex PCR assay. TCRdb took this table from immuneACCESS and kept in-frame rearrangements with V and J called. Such tables lack part of the clones; where checked against another copy, unresolved V genes explain under half of the gap, and the rest is unexplained. The sample profile shows fewer than 100,000 clones; approximately 90% of them were found once. Jointly, the top ten make up about 2.2% of the sample. Input material: PBMCs. The source of these receptors is a man younger than 45 in good health and CMV-seronegative.

This clone has a handful of counts. The chain links TRBV4-2 to TRBJ2-1; the D gene is possibly TRBD2 (5 bases). The CDR3 runs 16 residues. Trimming pared 0 bases from V and 2 bases from J, leaving 11 bases between. Germline V gene sequence: CDR1 LGHNA, CDR2 YNFKEQ. CDR3 sequence (DNA): TGTGCCAGCAGCCAAGAAGGCGGAGCGGCCTACAATGAGCAGTTCTTC. Translating gives CASSQEGGAAYNEQFF.

The chain combines TRBV7-2 with TRBJ2-4; 10 bases are shared with TRBD1. V lost 5 bases to trimming and J lost 8 bases; unmatched junction nucleotides: 18. This CDR3 region has 18 residues. Germline CDR1 SGHTA, CDR2 FQGNSA. This CDR3 is CASSPRPWTGGNMDIQYF. The CDR3 DNA is TGTGCCAGCAGCCCCCGCCCCTGGACAGGGGGGAATATGGACATTCAGTACTTC.

The gene calls are TRBV6-5 and TRBJ1-2; D gene ambiguous. Per germline, CDR1 MNHEY and CDR2 SVGAGI. V was shortened by 7 bases and J by 4 bases, with 16 bases between the two germline ends. This CDR3 region has 14 residues. CDR3 amino acids: CASTTAGKIYGYTF. The CDR3 DNA follows: TGTGCCAGCACTACCGCCGGGAAGATCTATGGCTACACCTTC.

The rearrangement links TRBV11-2 to TRBJ2-7; 12 bases are shared with TRBD2. From germline, CDR1 is SGHAT and CDR2 FQNNGV. After removal of 5 bases from V and 4 bases from J, the junction contained 9 bases not matched to a gene. The CDR3 extends over 16 amino acids. CDR3 DNA: TGTGCCAGCAGCCTGGGACCCGGGACTAGCGGGTACGAGCAGTACTTC. The encoded protein is CASSLGPGTSGYEQYF.

The chain has TRBV7-6 and TRBJ1-3, with TRBD1 identical over 7 bases. Looked up from germline, CDR1 is SGHVS and CDR2 is FNYEAQ. V trimming: 5 bases; J trimming: 2 bases; junction bases outside the gene matches: 6. CDR3 size: 15 residues. Written as DNA, the CDR3 is TGTGCCAGCAGCCGACAGGGTGTTGCTGGAAACACCATATATTTT. This encodes CASSRQGVAGNTIYF.

This clone occurred once. The V call is TRBV6-1, the J call TRBJ2-1, with unresolved D. The CDR3 spans 11 residues. Germline V gene data show CDR1 as MNHNS and CDR2 as SASEGT. Trimming removed 6 bases from V and 7 bases from J, with 7 bases in between. The CDR3 protein is CASSLQNEQFF. The CDR3 DNA sequence: TGTGCCAGCAGCTTACAAAATGAGCAGTTCTTC.

This sequence joins TRBV27 and TRBJ1-5; possibly TRBD1 for D (6 bases). Germline CDR1 and CDR2: MNHEY and SMNVEV (reference sequence). V was trimmed by 6 bases and J by 9 bases, leaving 18 bases between them. This CDR3 has 14 amino acids. The CDR3 region is CASRATGLFAPQHF. The CDR3 coding sequence is TGTGCCAGCAGAGCGACAGGACTGTTTGCGCCCCAGCATTTT.

The V call is TRBV18, the J call TRBJ1-5; TRBD1 might be the D (6 bases). CDR1 KGHSH and CDR2 LQKENI come from the germline V gene. The CDR3 totals 12 residues. Between the trimmed V and J ends, which lost 6 bases and 6 bases, there was a span of 9 bases. The CDR3 sequence: CASSPDSQPQHF. CDR3 in DNA: TGTGCCAGCTCTCCGGACAGTCAGCCCCAGCATTTT.

The gene calls are TRBV10-2 and TRBJ1-4; D gene ambiguous. Germline V gives CDR1 WSHSY, CDR2 SAAADI. Between the trimmed V and J ends, which lost 6 bases and 0 bases, there was a span of 5 bases. The CDR3 consists of 13 residues. CDR3 DNA sequence: TGCGCCAGCAGGAGCGCAACTAATGAAAAACTGTTTTTT. Translating gives CASRSATNEKLFF.

The chain employs TRBV5-1 and TRBJ1-2; D remains unclear. Per germline, CDR1 SGHRS and CDR2 YFSETQ. The CDR3 consists of 13 residues. V lost 0 bases and J lost 4, with 7 bases in between. CDR3 DNA: TGCGCCAGCAGCTTGGACACAGCCTATGGCTACACCTTC. Translation: CASSLDTAYGYTF.

The chain has TRBV15 and TRBJ1-5, with D possibly being TRBD1 (6 bases). Trimming left V 5 bases short and J 3 bases short, with 14 bases between. The germline gives CDR1 LNHNV, CDR2 YYDKDF (reference sequence). The CDR3 is 15 amino acids. The DNA of the CDR3 is TGTGCCACCAGCTCAAACAGGGTCTCCAATCAGCCCCAGCATTTT. This translates into CATSSNRVSNQPQHF.

The J gene is TRBJ1-2, the V gene TRBV28, with TRBD1 identical over 11 bases. V dropped 6 bases and J dropped 6; count of bases not matched to a gene: 12. The length of the CDR3 is 16 residues. The germline V gene has CDR1 MDHEN and CDR2 SYDVKM. The CDR3 bases are TGTGCCAGCAGCCGACCCGGGACAGGGGGGAAGGATGGCTACACCTTC. Protein product: CASSRPGTGGKDGYTF.

The CDR3 loop is CASSRSLSSYNEQFF. CDR3 nucleotides: TGTGCCAGCAGTCGGTCGCTGAGCTCCTACAATGAGCAGTTCTTC. The chain recombines TRBV5-6 with TRBJ2-1; D uncertain. Trimming left V 5 bases short and J 0 bases short, with 12 bases between. The CDR3 spans 15 residues. Germline V gene sequence: CDR1 SGHDT, CDR2 YYEEEE.

As for this clone: A junction boundary mismatches the germline segment, possibly from a read error. The V call is TRBV7-7, the J call TRBJ2-1, with 10 nucleotides matching TRBD2. Per the germline V gene, CDR1 is SSHAT and CDR2 is FNYEAQ (reference sequence). The CDR3 runs to 15 residues. CDR3 bases: TGTGCTAGCAGCTTACTCCTAGCGGGAGCGGAGGAGCAGTTCTTC. This gives the protein CASSLLLAGAEEQFF.

The chain links TRBV30 to TRBJ1-3, with a possible D match to TRBD1 (5 bases). The germline gives CDR1 GTSNPN, CDR2 SVGIG (reference sequence). V was cut by 4 bases and J by 0 bases, with 10 bases left in between. CDR3 length equals 14 residues. CDR3 sequence: CAWKKGPSGNTIYF. CDR3 sequence (DNA): TGTGCCTGGAAGAAGGGGCCCTCTGGAAACACCATATATTTT.

The V and J genes are TRBV23-1 and TRBJ1-2; 9 bases are a match to TRBD1. TRBV23-1 is marked as an open reading frame, function uncertain. The J segment lost 10 bases and the V segment lost 4 bases, leaving 10 bases of the junction unmatched. CDR3 length: 14 residues. The CDR3 loop reads CASSRRTGDDLYTF. DNA of the CDR3: TGCGCCAGCAGTCGGAGGACAGGGGATGACCTCTACACCTTC.

V gene TRBV6-5 combines with J gene TRBJ2-5; 9 bases fit TRBD2. This CDR3 is built from 16 residues. V dropped 0 bases and J dropped 2; count of bases not matched to a gene: 4. Germline V lookup: CDR1 MNHEY, CDR2 SVGAGI. CDR3 amino acids: CASSYSPSGAQETQYF. The CDR3 coding sequence is TGTGCCAGCAGTTACTCTCCTAGCGGGGCGCAAGAGACCCAGTACTTC.

The V and J genes are TRBV28 and TRBJ1-3; D is ambiguous. V was trimmed by 2 bases and J by 1 base, leaving 12 bases between them. CDR3 size: 16 residues. The germline V gene encodes CDR1 MDHEN and CDR2 SYDVKM. CDR3 nucleotide sequence: TGTGCCAGCAGTTTAACCGGAACGGGGTCTGGAAACACCATATATTTT. Translation: CASSLTGTGSGNTIYF. Full variable domain (missing parts from reference TRBV28 and TRBJ1-3): DVKVTQSSRYLVKRTGEKVFLECVQDMDHENMFWYRQDPGLGLRLIYFSYDVKMKEKGDIPEGYSVSREKKERFSLILESASTNQTSMYLCASSLTGTGSGNTIYFGEGSWLTVV.

CDR3 sequence (DNA): TGTGCCAGCAGCCAGCAAATTGTCGGAGGCGAGCAGTACTTC. This translates into CASSQQIVGGEQYF. The genes are TRBV14 and TRBJ2-7, with D possibly matching TRBD2 (5 bases). The CDR3 runs to 14 residues. CDR1 and CDR2 from the germline V gene are SGHDN and FVKESK. Deletions cut 3 bases from V and 6 bases from J, with 15 bases between.

The chain uses TRBV18 and TRBJ2-7; TRBD1 matches at 9 bases. The CDR3 totals 16 residues. Losses at the gene ends were 0 bases for V and 3 bases for J; bases not matched to a gene: 6. The germline V gene has CDR1 KGHSH and CDR2 LQKENI. DNA of the CDR3: TGTGCCAGCTCACCACCGACAGGGGGAATTATCTACGAGCAGTACTTC. Translating gives CASSPPTGGIIYEQYF.

The chain carries TRBV11-1 and TRBJ2-7, with 7 nucleotides matching TRBD1. Trimming at V came to 5 bases and at J to 0 bases, leaving 7 bases not matched to a gene. The CDR3 has 15 amino acids. CDR1 and CDR2 (germline): SGHAT, FQDESV (reference sequence). CDR3 DNA sequence: TGTGCCAGCAGCGATGGACAGGTGGGCTCCTACGAGCAGTACTTC. Encoded protein: CASSDGQVGSYEQYF.

Regarding this clone: Relative to the germline gene, one junction end is altered; a read error may explain this. This chain uses TRBV29-1 with TRBJ1-2, with TRBD1 matching over 10 bases. There are 11 residues in the CDR3. Germline lookup yields CDR1 SQVTM and CDR2 ANQGSEA. CDR3 sequence: CSVETGGGCTF. The CDR3 coding sequence is TGCAGCGTTGAGACAGGGGGCGGCTGCACCTTC.

The J gene is TRBJ1-2, the V gene TRBV19; D gene uncertain. Per the germline V gene, CDR1 is LNHDA and CDR2 is SQIVND (reference sequence). The ends were cut back, 3 bases at V and 4 bases at J, with 12 bases in the middle. The CDR3 runs to 14 residues. This chain's CDR3 is CASSMMTGSYGYTF. In DNA, the CDR3 is TGTGCCAGTAGTATGATGACGGGGAGCTATGGCTACACCTTC.

This sequence joins TRBV19 and TRBJ2-7; 8 nucleotides align to TRBD2. The CDR3 covers 13 residues. J was trimmed by 2 bases and V by 6 bases; bases with no gene match: 3. Germline CDR1 is LNHDA and CDR2 is SQIVND (reference sequence). CDR3 protein: CASSTGGPYEQYF. For the CDR3, the DNA is TGTGCCAGTAGCACGGGAGGGCCCTACGAGCAGTACTTC.

The chain couples TRBV19 to TRBJ2-1, with 8 bases aligning to TRBD1. This CDR3 has 13 amino acids. Unmatched junction bases numbered 3, after V lost 6 bases and J lost 5 bases. Germline CDR1 is LNHDA and CDR2 is SQIVND (reference sequence). The CDR3 is CASREDRDNEQFF. CDR3 coding DNA: TGTGCCAGTAGGGAGGACAGGGACAATGAGCAGTTCTTC.

This clone has a single count. The chain is built from TRBV5-5 and TRBJ1-4; 8 bases fit TRBD1. The germline V gene encodes CDR1 SGHKS and CDR2 YYEKEE (reference sequence). This CDR3 spans 13 amino acids. V shed 4 bases and J 7 bases; nucleotides not matched to a gene: 3. The CDR3 nucleotides are TGTGCCAGCAGCCAGGACAGGGCTGAAAAACTGTTTTTT. Its protein is CASSQDRAEKLFF.

The chain links TRBV30 to TRBJ2-5; the D gene is possibly TRBD2 (5 bases). CDR3 length equals 13 residues. V lost 2 bases and J lost 1, with 8 bases in between. Looked up from germline, CDR1 is GTSNPN and CDR2 is SVGIG (reference sequence). CDR3 coding DNA: TGTGCCTGGAGTCCAGGACTCCAAGAGACCCAGTACTTC. Protein sequence: CAWSPGLQETQYF.

CDR3 sequence reads: CASSLAGGEGYTF. The CDR3 coding sequence is TGTGCCAGCAGCTTGGCCGGCGGGGAAGGCTACACCTTC. The rearrangement links TRBV5-5 to TRBJ1-2; D not certain. The CDR3 totals 13 residues. V lost 0 bases to trimming and J lost 8 bases, with 11 bases between them. Germline CDR1 is SGHKS and CDR2 is YYEKEE (reference sequence).